Listed here are 10 T cell receptor beta chains from one sample, sequenced in a study of blood T cell repertoires in COVID-19. Generated by immunoSEQ multiplex PCR, the TCRdb table keeps only in-frame clones and is missing some. The sample lists almost 300,000 clones; about 87% were seen once. The specimen sequenced was peripheral blood. The receptors stem from a man aged 70 or older with acute or convalescent COVID-19.

This clone has just one count. This sequence joins TRBV5-1 and TRBJ2-1; 8 bases are a match to TRBD1. The CDR3 has 14 amino acids. Germline CDR1 is SGHRS and CDR2 is YFSETQ. Trimming at V came to 0 bases and at J to 4 bases, leaving 0 bases not matched to a gene. Here the CDR3 DNA reads TGCGCCAGCAGCTTGGGGACAGGGTACAATGAGCAGTTCTTC. This sequence encodes CASSLGTGYNEQFF. The full variable domain, its missing parts supplied by reference TRBV5-1 and TRBJ2-1, is KAGVTQTPRYLIKTRGQQVTLSCSPISGHRSVSWYQQTPGQGLQFLFEYFSETQRNKGNFPGRFSGRQFSNSRSEMNVSTLELGDSALYLCASSLGTGYNEQFFGPGTRLTVL.

The count of this clone is one. This sequence joins TRBV27 and TRBJ1-6, with D maybe TRBD1 (5 bases). The length of the CDR3 is 15 residues. The V gene's germline CDR1 is MNHEY and CDR2 SMNVEV (reference sequence). Between the trimmed V and J ends, which lost 4 bases and 10 bases, there was a span of 17 bases. CDR3 sequence reads: CASSSGPPGRSPLHF. The CDR3, as DNA: TGTGCCAGCAGTTCGGGACCGCCCGGGAGGTCACCCCTCCACTTT.

This clone showed up just once. The chain carries TRBV12-5 and TRBJ2-7; D may be TRBD2 (6 bases). Per the germline V gene, CDR1 is LGHNT and CDR2 is FRNRAP. The V gene lost 5 bases and the J gene lost 7 bases, with 9 bases spanning the gap. The CDR3 sequence is 11 residues long. CDR3 DNA: TGTGCTAGTGGTACAGGAGGGGAGCAGTACTTC. Amino acid sequence: CASGTGGEQYF.

The J gene is TRBJ1-6, the V gene TRBV6-5, with 10 bases identical to TRBD1. The CDR3 is made up of 15 amino acids. Germline loops: CDR1 MNHEY, CDR2 SVGAGI. J gave up 8 bases and V 1 base, and 2 bases lay outside the gene matches. CDR3 sequence: CASSYFGTGDSPLHF. CDR3 in DNA: TGTGCCAGCAGTTACTTCGGGACAGGGGATTCACCCCTCCACTTT.

The chain joins TRBV19 to TRBJ2-5; 10 bases fit TRBD1. The ends lost 11 bases at V and 5 bases at J; junction bases unmatched: 8. The CDR3 spans 13 residues. CDR1 and CDR2 (germline): LNHDA, SQIVND (reference sequence). The CDR3 DNA follows: TGTGCCGCCAATGGGGGACAGGGGGAGACCCAGTACTTC. Protein product: CAANGGQGETQYF.

This sequence joins TRBV7-9 and TRBJ1-5, with D perhaps TRBD1 (5 bases). V lost 4 bases, J lost 0 bases, and 19 bases lay in between. CDR3 size: 18 residues. CDR1 is SEHNR and CDR2 is FQNEAQ in the germline V gene (reference sequence). The CDR3 sequence: CASSSIQGWSDSNQPQHF. The CDR3 DNA follows: TGTGCCAGCAGCTCTATTCAGGGATGGTCAGATAGCAATCAGCCCCAGCATTTT.

The chain carries TRBV19 and TRBJ1-2, with D possibly TRBD1 on 5 matching bases. V shed 2 bases and J shed 6 bases, with 13 bases lying between them. The CDR3 is 14 residues long. CDR1 and CDR2 (germline): LNHDA, SQIVND (reference sequence). The CDR3 DNA sequence: TGTGCCAGTAGTATAAGGGCCAGGGATAATGGCTACACCTTC. This encodes CASSIRARDNGYTF.

The chain combines TRBV6-5 with TRBJ1-3, with 8 bases aligning to TRBD1. This CDR3 is built from 14 residues. CDR1 is MNHEY, CDR2 SVGAGI, per germline. J lost 9 bases, V lost 3 bases, and 7 bases had no gene match. Here the CDR3 DNA reads TGTGCCAGCAGTTATTCGGACAGGGTGGGCACCATATATTTT. Protein: CASSYSDRVGTIYF.

The V and J genes are TRBV5-5 and TRBJ2-2; no reliable D call. Germline V CDR1 and CDR2: SGHKS, YYEKEE (reference sequence). Trimming took off 0 bases at V and 3 bases at J, with 9 bases between the two ends. This CDR3 is built from 15 residues. DNA for the CDR3: TGTGCCAGCAGCTTGGTGCGTTCGGACACCGGGGAGCTGTTTTTT. Its translation: CASSLVRSDTGELFF. Using reference TRBV5-5 and TRBJ2-2 for the parts outside the CDR3, the full variable domain is DAGVTQSPTHLIKTRGQQVTLRCSPISGHKSVSWYQQVLGQGPQFIFQYYEKEERGRGNFPDRFSARQFPNYSSELNVNALLLGDSALYLCASSLVRSDTGELFFGEGSRLTVL.

This chain joins TRBV10-3 and TRBJ1-5; D perhaps matches TRBD1 (6 bases). Trimming cost V 3 bases and J 6 bases, with 15 bases left between them. The CDR3 covers 15 residues. In germline, CDR1 is ENHRY, CDR2 SYGVKD. CDR3 nucleotides: TGTGCCATCAGTGATAGGGCAGGGGTAGGTCAGCCCCAGCATTTT. Encoded protein: CAISDRAGVGQPQHF.